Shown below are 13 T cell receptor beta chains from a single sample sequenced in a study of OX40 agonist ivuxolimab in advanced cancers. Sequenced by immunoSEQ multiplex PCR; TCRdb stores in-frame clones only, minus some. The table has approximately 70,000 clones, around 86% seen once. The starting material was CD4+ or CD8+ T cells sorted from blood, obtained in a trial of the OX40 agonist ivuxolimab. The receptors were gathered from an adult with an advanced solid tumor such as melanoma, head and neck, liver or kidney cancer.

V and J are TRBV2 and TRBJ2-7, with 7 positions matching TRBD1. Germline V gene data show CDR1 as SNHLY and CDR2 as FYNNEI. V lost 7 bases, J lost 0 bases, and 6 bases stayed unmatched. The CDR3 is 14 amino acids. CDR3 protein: CASKRGDSSYEQYF. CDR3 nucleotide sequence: TGTGCCAGCAAAAGAGGGGACAGCTCCTACGAGCAGTACTTC.

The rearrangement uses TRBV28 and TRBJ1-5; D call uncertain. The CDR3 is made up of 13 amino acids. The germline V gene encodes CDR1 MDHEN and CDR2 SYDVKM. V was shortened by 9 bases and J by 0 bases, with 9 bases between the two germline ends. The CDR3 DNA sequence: TGTGCCAGTTTTGGGGTTAGCAATCAGCCCCAGCATTTT. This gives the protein CASFGVSNQPQHF.

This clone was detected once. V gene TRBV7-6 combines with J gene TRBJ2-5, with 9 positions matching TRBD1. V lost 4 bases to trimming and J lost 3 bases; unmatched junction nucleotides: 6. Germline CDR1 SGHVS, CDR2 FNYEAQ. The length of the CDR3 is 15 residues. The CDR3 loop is CASSSTGTGKETQYF. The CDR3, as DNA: TGTGCCAGCAGCTCAACCGGGACAGGGAAAGAGACCCAGTACTTC.

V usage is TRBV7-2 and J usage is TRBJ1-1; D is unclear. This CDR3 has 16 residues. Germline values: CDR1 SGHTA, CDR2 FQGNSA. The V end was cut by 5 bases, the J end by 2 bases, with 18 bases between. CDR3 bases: TGTGCCAGCAGCCAGTCCGTCCGGGAATTTAACACTGAAGCTTTCTTT. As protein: CASSQSVREFNTEAFF.

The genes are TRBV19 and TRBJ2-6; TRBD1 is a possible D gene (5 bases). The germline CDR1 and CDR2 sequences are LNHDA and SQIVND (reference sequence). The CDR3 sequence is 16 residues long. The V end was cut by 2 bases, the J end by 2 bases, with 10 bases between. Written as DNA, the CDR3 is TGTGCCAGTAGTATAAGTGCCAGGGCTGGGGCCAACGTCCTGACTTTC. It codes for CASSISARAGANVLTF.

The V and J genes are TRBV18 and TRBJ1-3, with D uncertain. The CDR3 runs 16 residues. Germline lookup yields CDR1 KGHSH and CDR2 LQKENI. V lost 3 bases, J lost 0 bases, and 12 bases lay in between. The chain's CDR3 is CASSPRQLISGNTIYF. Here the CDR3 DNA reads TGTGCCAGCTCACCCAGGCAGCTTATCTCTGGAAACACCATATATTTT.

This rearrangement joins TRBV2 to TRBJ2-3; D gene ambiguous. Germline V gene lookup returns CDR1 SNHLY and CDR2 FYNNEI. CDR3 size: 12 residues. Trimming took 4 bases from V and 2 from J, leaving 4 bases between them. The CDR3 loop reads CASSVLTDTQYF. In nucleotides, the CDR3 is TGTGCCAGCAGTGTCCTCACAGATACGCAGTATTTT.

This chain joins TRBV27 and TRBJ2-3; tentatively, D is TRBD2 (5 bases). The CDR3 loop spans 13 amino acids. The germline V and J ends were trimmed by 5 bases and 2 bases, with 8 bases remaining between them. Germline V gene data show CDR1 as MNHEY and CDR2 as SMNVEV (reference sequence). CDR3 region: CASSKRTTDTQYF. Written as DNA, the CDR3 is TGTGCCAGCAGTAAGCGGACCACAGATACGCAGTATTTT.

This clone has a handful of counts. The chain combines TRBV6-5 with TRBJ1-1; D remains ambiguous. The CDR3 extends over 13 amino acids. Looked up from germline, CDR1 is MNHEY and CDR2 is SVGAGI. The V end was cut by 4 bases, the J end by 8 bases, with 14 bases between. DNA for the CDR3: TGTGCCAGCAGTTTGGGTCGGCTAGGCGAAGCTTTCTTT. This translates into CASSLGRLGEAFF.

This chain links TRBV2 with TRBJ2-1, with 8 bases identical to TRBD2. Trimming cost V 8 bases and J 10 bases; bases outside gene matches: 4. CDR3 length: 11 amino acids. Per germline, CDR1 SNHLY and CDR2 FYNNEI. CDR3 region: CASELAVEQFF. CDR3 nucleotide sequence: TGTGCCAGCGAACTAGCGGTAGAGCAGTTCTTC.

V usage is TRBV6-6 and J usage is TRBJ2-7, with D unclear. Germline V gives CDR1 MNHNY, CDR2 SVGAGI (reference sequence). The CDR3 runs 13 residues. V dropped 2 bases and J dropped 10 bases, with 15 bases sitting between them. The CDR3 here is CASSYDSTAHQYV. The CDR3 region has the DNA TGTGCCAGCAGTTACGATTCAACAGCACATCAGTACGTC.

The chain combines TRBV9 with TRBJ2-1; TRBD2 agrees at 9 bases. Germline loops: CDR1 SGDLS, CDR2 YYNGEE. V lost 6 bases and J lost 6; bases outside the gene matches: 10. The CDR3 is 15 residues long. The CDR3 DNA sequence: TGTGCCAGCAACCATGCGGGAGGGCTGGGCAATGAGCAGTTCTTC. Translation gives CASNHAGGLGNEQFF.

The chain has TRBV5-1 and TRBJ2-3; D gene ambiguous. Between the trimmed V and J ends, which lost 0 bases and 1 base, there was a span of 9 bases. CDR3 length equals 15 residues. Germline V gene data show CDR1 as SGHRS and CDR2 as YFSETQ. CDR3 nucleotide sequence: TGCGCCAGCAGCTTGGCGGTCATCCGCACAGATACGCAGTATTTT. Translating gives CASSLAVIRTDTQYF.